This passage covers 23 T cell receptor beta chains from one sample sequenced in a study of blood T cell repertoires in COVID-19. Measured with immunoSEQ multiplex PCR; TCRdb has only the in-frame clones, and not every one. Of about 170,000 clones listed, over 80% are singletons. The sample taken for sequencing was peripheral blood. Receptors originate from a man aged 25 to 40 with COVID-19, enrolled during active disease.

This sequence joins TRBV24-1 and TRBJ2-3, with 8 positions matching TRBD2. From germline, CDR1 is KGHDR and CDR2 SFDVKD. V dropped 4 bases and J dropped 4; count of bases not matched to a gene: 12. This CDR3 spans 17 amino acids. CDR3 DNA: TGTGCCACCAGTGACCGTTCGGCGGGAGGAGTCTCAGATACGCAGTATTTT. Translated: CATSDRSAGGVSDTQYF.

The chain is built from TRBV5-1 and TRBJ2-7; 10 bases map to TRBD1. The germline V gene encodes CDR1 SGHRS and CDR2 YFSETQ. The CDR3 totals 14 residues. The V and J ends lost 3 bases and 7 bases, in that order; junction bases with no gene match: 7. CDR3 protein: CASSSTGGAREQYF. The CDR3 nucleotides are TGCGCCAGCAGCTCGACAGGGGGCGCAAGGGAGCAGTACTTC. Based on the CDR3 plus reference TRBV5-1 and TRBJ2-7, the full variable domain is KAGVTQTPRYLIKTRGQQVTLSCSPISGHRSVSWYQQTPGQGLQFLFEYFSETQRNKGNFPGRFSGRQFSNSRSEMNVSTLELGDSALYLCASSSTGGAREQYFGPGTRLTVT.

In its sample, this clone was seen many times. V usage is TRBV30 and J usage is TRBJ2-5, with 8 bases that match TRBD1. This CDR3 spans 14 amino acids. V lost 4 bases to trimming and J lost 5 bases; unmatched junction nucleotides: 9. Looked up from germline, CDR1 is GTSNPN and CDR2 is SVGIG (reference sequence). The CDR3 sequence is CAWNPRQGAETQYF. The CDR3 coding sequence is TGTGCCTGGAACCCCCGGCAGGGGGCGGAGACCCAGTACTTC.

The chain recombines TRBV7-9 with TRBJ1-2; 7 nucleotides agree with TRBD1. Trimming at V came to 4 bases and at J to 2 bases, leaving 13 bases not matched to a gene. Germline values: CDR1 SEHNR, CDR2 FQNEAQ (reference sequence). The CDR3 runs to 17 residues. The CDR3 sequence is CASSSIEGTASNYGYTF. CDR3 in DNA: TGTGCCAGCAGCTCCATCGAAGGGACAGCCTCCAACTATGGCTACACCTTC.

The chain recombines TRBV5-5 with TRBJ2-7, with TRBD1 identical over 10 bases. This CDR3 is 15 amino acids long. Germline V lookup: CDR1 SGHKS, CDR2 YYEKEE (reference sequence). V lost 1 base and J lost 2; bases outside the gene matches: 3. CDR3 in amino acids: CASSLLGTGAYEQYF. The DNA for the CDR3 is TGTGCCAGCAGCTTGTTGGGGACAGGGGCCTACGAGCAGTACTTC.

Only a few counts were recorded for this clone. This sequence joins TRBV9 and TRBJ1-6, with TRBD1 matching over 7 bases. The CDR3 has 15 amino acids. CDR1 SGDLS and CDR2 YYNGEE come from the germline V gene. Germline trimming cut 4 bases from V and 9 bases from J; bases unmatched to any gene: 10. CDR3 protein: CASSPRQGIGSPLHF. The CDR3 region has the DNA TGTGCCAGCAGCCCCCGACAGGGAATTGGTTCACCCCTCCACTTT.

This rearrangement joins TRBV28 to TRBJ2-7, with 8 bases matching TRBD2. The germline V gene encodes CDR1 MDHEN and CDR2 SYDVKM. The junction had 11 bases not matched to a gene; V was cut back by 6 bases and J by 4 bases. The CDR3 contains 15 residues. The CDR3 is CASRIYGVAGYEQYF. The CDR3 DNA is TGTGCCAGCAGGATTTATGGGGTAGCGGGGTACGAGCAGTACTTC.

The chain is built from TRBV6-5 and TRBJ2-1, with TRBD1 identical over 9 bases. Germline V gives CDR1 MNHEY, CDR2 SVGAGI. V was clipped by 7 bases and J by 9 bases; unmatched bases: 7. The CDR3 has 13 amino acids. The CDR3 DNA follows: TGTGCCAGCACCAGGGACAGGGCAGGTGAGCAGTTCTTC. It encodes CASTRDRAGEQFF.

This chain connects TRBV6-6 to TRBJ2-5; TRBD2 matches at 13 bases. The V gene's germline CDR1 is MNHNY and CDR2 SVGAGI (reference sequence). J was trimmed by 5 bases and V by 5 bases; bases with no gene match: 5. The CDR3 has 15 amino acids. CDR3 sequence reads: CASSRTSGRSETQYF. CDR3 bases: TGTGCCAGCAGTCGGACTAGCGGGAGATCGGAGACCCAGTACTTC.

In nucleotides, the CDR3 is TGCGCCAGCAGCCAAGAATCCCGAGGCCAGGGTGGCTACACCTTC. This translates into CASSQESRGQGGYTF. The chain employs TRBV4-3 and TRBJ1-2, with TRBD1 as a possible D gene (5 bases). V was trimmed by 0 bases and J by 7 bases, leaving 15 bases between them. This CDR3 is 15 amino acids long. Germline CDR1 reads LGHNA; CDR2 reads YSLEER.

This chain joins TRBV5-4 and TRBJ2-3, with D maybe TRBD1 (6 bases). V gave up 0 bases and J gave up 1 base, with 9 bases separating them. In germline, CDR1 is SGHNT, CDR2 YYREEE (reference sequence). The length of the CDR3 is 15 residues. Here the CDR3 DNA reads TGTGCCAGCAGCTTGGCGTGGGGGCGCACAGATACGCAGTATTTT. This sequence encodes CASSLAWGRTDTQYF.

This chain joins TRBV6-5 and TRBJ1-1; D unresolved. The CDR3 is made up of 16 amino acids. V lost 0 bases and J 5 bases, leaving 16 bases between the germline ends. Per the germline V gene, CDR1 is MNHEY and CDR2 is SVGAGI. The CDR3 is CASSYSRLRPWTEAFF. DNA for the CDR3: TGTGCCAGCAGTTACTCGAGACTTCGGCCGTGGACTGAAGCTTTCTTT.

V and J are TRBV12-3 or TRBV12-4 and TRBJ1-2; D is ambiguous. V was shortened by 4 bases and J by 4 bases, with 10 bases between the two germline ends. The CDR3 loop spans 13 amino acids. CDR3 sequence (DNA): TGTGCCAGCAGTTCAAGACAAATCTATGGCTACACCTTC. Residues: CASSSRQIYGYTF.

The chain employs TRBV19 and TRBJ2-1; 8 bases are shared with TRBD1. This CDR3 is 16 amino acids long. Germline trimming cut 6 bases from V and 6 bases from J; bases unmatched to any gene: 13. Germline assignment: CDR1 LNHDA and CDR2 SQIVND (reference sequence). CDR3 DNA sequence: TGTGCCAGTAGGAACTCCGGGACAGGTAAAAGCAATGAGCAGTTCTTC. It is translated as CASRNSGTGKSNEQFF.

DNA for the CDR3: TGTGCCAGTAGTCCAACAGGGACCCCCTACAATGAGCAGTTCTTC. It codes for CASSPTGTPYNEQFF. This chain connects TRBV19 to TRBJ2-1, with D possibly being TRBD1 (6 bases). Germline CDR1 is LNHDA and CDR2 is SQIVND (reference sequence). V lost 5 bases and J 2 bases, leaving 13 bases between the germline ends. The CDR3 spans 15 residues.

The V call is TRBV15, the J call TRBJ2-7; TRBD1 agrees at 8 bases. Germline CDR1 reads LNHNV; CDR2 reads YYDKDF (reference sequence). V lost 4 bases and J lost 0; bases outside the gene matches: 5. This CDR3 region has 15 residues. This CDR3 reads CATSTRTGLSYEQYF. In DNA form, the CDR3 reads TGTGCCACCAGCACTCGGACAGGGCTCTCCTACGAGCAGTACTTC.

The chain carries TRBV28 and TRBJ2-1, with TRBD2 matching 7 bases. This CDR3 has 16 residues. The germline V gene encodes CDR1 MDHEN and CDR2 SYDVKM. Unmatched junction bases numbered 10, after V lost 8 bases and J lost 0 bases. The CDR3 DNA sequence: TGTGCCAGCCGTACTACTAGCGCTGTCTCCTACAATGAGCAGTTCTTC. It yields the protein CASRTTSAVSYNEQFF.

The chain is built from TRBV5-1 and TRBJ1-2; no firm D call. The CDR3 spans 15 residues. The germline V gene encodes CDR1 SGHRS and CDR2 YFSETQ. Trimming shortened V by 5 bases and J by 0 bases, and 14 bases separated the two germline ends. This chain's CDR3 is CASRTEPLANYGYTF. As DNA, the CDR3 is TGCGCCAGCAGAACAGAACCTTTAGCTAACTATGGCTACACCTTC.

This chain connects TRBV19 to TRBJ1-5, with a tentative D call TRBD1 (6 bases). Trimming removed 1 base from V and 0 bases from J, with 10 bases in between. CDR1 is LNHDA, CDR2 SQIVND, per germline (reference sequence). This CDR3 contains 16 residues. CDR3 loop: CASSIGTAYSNQPQHF. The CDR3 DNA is TGTGCCAGTAGTATAGGGACAGCCTATAGCAATCAGCCCCAGCATTTT.

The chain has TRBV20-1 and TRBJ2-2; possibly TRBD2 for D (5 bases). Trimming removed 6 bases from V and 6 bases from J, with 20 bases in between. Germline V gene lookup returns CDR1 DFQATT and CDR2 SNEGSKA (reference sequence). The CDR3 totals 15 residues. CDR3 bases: TGCAGTGCCAGTCGAGGTGGGAGTGGTTCCGGGGAGCTGTTTTTT. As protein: CSASRGGSGSGELFF.

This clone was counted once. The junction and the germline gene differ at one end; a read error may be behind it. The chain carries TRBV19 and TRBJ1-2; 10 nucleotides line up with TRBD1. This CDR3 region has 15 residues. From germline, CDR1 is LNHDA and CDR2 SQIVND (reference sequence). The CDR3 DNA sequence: TGTGCCAGTAGTGTAGACAGGGGGCGGAAAAATGGCTACACCTTC. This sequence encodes CASSVDRGRKNGYTF.

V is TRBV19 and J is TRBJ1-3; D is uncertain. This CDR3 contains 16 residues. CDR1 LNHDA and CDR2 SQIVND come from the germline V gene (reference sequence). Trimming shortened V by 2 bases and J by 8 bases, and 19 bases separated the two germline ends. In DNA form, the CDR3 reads TGTGCCAGTAGTATACTACCGGGTTTAGAGGAATACACCATATATTTT. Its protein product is CASSILPGLEEYTIYF.

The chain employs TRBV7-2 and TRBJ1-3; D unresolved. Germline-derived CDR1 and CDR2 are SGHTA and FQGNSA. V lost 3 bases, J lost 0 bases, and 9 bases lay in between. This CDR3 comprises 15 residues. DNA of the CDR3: TGTGCCAGCAGCTTTCAGGCCCTCTCTGGAAACACCATATATTTT. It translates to CASSFQALSGNTIYF. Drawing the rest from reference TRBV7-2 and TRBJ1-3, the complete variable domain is GAGVSQSPSNKVTEKGKDVELRCDPISGHTALYWYRQSLGQGLEFLIYFQGNSAPDKSGLPSDRFSAERTGGSVSTLTIQRTQQEDSAVYLCASSFQALSGNTIYFGEGSWLTVV.